This T cell receptor (beta chain) comes out of a study of read filtering for tumor transcriptome and immune sequencing. Study background: Whole-transcriptome libraries were prepared after DNase treatment. Study-wide points: IR-seq and RNA-seq agreed better without single-read clonotypes.

Losses at the gene ends were 6 bases for V and 5 bases for J; bases not matched to a gene: 10. The CDR3 extends over 15 amino acids. This library used roughly 400 ng RNA and molecular barcoded adaptors spanning alpha/delta and beta/gamma chains. Each CDR3 protein is one row after TCRdb ran MiXCR on the reads. The table has more than 100,000 distinct CDR3 sequences, roughly 13% seen once. This clonotype was counted at least ten times. Its specificity is unknown. The genes are TRBV12-3 or TRBV12-4 and TRBJ2-7; 10 nucleotides match TRBD1. The sample was a population of CD138-negative cells sorted from bone marrow. This clonotype was obtained from a donor aged 40 or over with multiple myeloma. The CDR3 is CASRHQGQGSDEQYF. The CDR3 DNA follows: TGTGCCAGCAGGCACCAGGGACAGGGGAGTGACGAGCAGTACTTC.